One sample yielded the 23 T cell receptor beta chains listed below, sequenced in a study of Graves' ophthalmopathy and Graves' hyperthyroidism. The study amplified TCR beta CDR3 regions using RNA transcripts. First-round RT-PCR with HTBI primers preceded a second-round multiplex PCR. TCRdb processed the multiplex PCR reads anew with MiXCR; each CDR3 protein has one entry. Among approximately 210,000 distinct CDR3 sequences listed, roughly 27% were seen once. What was sequenced was peripheral blood. These receptors were taken from a man in his fifties or sixties with Graves' ophthalmopathy.

This clonotype was detected many times. This rearrangement joins TRBV6-5 to TRBJ1-2; 8 positions agree with TRBD1. The CDR3 consists of 16 residues. Germline V gene sequence: CDR1 MNHEY, CDR2 SVGAGI. V trimming: 4 bases; J trimming: 3 bases; junction bases outside the gene matches: 10. CDR3 loop: CASSSNRQGRDYGYTF. In DNA form, the CDR3 reads TGTGCCAGCAGTTCCAATAGACAGGGGAGGGACTATGGCTACACCTTC.

The rearrangement uses TRBV24-1 and TRBJ2-2; a weak D match, TRBD2 (5 bases). V was trimmed by 0 bases and J by 6 bases, leaving 10 bases between them. CDR3 length: 15 residues. Germline V lookup: CDR1 KGHDR, CDR2 SFDVKD. The CDR3 is CATSDLGGGAGELFF. Written as DNA, the CDR3 is TGTGCCACCAGTGATTTGGGAGGTGGCGCCGGGGAGCTGTTTTTT.

The V and J genes are TRBV6-1 and TRBJ1-6; 8 positions agree with TRBD1. The CDR3 is 14 residues long. With V trimmed by 5 bases and J by 7 bases, 4 bases remained unmatched. Per the germline V gene, CDR1 is MNHNS and CDR2 is SASEGT. For the CDR3, the DNA is TGTGCCAGCAGTAGGACAGGGCGGAATTCACCCCTCCACTTT. Protein: CASSRTGRNSPLHF.

In this sample, this clonotype turned up many times. This chain's CDR3 is CSACTGVSQETQYF. In DNA form, the CDR3 reads TGCAGTGCTTGCACAGGGGTCAGTCAAGAGACCCAGTACTTC. This chain uses TRBV20-1 with TRBJ2-5; 7 bases fit TRBD1. CDR1 and CDR2 from the germline V gene are DFQATT and SNEGSKA (reference sequence). V trimming: 5 bases; J trimming: 2 bases; junction bases outside the gene matches: 8. The CDR3 loop spans 14 amino acids.

This sequence joins TRBV4-1 and TRBJ2-5; D may be TRBD2 (6 bases). This CDR3 region has 16 residues. Trimming removed 0 bases from V and 5 bases from J, with 16 bases in between. Germline values: CDR1 MGHRA, CDR2 YSYEKL. As DNA, the CDR3 is TGCGCCAGCAGCCAAGAACCGGGCGGGGCGGGTGAGACCCAGTACTTC. It specifies CASSQEPGGAGETQYF.

This chain joins TRBV27 and TRBJ2-2; no clear D. CDR1 is MNHEY and CDR2 is SMNVEV in the germline V gene (reference sequence). CDR3 length: 14 residues. Trimming cost V 5 bases and J 7 bases, with 14 bases left between them. The CDR3 protein is CASSTQSVDGELFF. The CDR3 nucleotides are TGTGCCAGCAGTACGCAATCCGTCGACGGGGAGCTGTTTTTT.

This clonotype has a count of ten or more. The genes are TRBV27 and TRBJ1-5, with a possible D match to TRBD1 (6 bases). There are 13 residues in the CDR3. Germline assignment: CDR1 MNHEY and CDR2 SMNVEV (reference sequence). The germline V and J ends were trimmed by 4 bases and 3 bases, with 7 bases remaining between them. CDR3 protein: CASSYRANQPQHF. CDR3 in DNA: TGTGCCAGCAGTTACAGGGCCAATCAGCCCCAGCATTTT.

In the case of this clonotype: At one of its ends the junction is not consistent with the germline gene, which may arise from a read error. The chain carries TRBV5-5 and TRBJ1-3; D not resolved. CDR1 is SGHKS and CDR2 is YYEKEE in the germline V gene (reference sequence). This CDR3 is built from 12 residues. CDR3 loop: CASSLAGNTIHF. CDR3 nucleotide sequence: TGTGCCAGCAGCTTGGCCGGGAACACCATACATTTT.

Many counts were recorded for this clonotype. The J gene is TRBJ2-7, the V gene TRBV7-3; 12 bases map to TRBD2. In germline, CDR1 is SGHTA, CDR2 FQGTGA. With V trimmed by 5 bases and J by 2 bases, 1 base remained unmatched. The CDR3 extends over 14 amino acids. The CDR3 bases are TGTGCCAGCAGCCCTAGCGGGAGGGCCTACGAGCAGTACTTC. Translating it yields CASSPSGRAYEQYF.

This clonotype was recorded many times. The CDR3 DNA follows: TGTGCCAGCAGTCCCAGTCCCGGGACAGGGGGGTCCTACGAGCAGTACTTC. Translating it yields CASSPSPGTGGSYEQYF. The chain uses TRBV28 and TRBJ2-7, with TRBD1 matching over 11 bases. The CDR3 length is 17 residues. The V segment lost 5 bases and the J segment 1 base; nucleotides outside the gene matches: 10. The germline V gene encodes CDR1 MDHEN and CDR2 SYDVKM.

This clonotype has ten or more counts. This rearrangement joins TRBV14 to TRBJ2-5; D possibly corresponds to TRBD1 (6 bases). The CDR3 is 14 amino acids. Trimming stripped 1 base from V and 3 bases from J, with 9 bases between. Germline V gives CDR1 SGHDN, CDR2 FVKESK. CDR3 in DNA: TGTGCCAGCAGCCAAGTAAACAGGGAAGAGACCCAGTACTTC. It codes for CASSQVNREETQYF.

In the case of this clonotype: One junction end does not reproduce the germline sequence, and a read error may be involved. This rearrangement joins TRBV6-1 to TRBJ1-6, with unresolved D. Germline V CDR1 and CDR2: MNHNS, SASEGT. This CDR3 spans 14 amino acids. The CDR3 sequence: CASKRSSYSSPLHF. DNA for the CDR3: TGTGCCAGCAAAAGGAGCTCCTATAGTTCACCCCTCCACTTT.

This clonotype was counted many times. The chain carries TRBV6-2 or TRBV6-3 and TRBJ2-5, with no clear D. CDR1 and CDR2 from the germline V gene are MNHEY and SVGEGT. V lost 3 bases and J 2 bases, leaving 22 bases between the germline ends. The CDR3 spans 18 residues. CDR3 in amino acids: CASSYDPRPGPLQETQYF. CDR3 sequence (DNA): TGTGCCAGCAGTTATGACCCCCGTCCGGGCCCTCTACAAGAGACCCAGTACTTC.

The chain carries TRBV12-3 or TRBV12-4 and TRBJ1-2, with a tentative D call TRBD1 (5 bases). The CDR3 has 12 residues. The ends were cut back, 9 bases at V and 3 bases at J, with 11 bases in the middle. CDR3 amino acids: CASSGIYYGYTF. The DNA for the CDR3 is TGTGCCAGTTCAGGGATTTACTATGGCTACACCTTC.

The chain couples TRBV19 to TRBJ2-5; D is possibly TRBD1 or TRBD2 (5 bases each). Trimming removed 3 bases at V and 2 bases at J, with 7 bases between. Germline CDR1 and CDR2: LNHDA and SQIVND (reference sequence). The CDR3 extends over 13 amino acids. The CDR3, as DNA: TGTGCCAGTAGTATCGGGGCTCAAGAGACCCAGTACTTC. Its translation is CASSIGAQETQYF.

In its sample, this clonotype was seen many times. The chain couples TRBV20-1 to TRBJ1-1; 7 bases agree with TRBD1. CDR1 and CDR2 (germline): DFQATT, SNEGSKA (reference sequence). After removal of 5 bases from V and 0 bases from J, the junction contained 12 bases not matched to a gene. The CDR3 has 16 residues. CDR3 coding DNA: TGCAGTGCTTGGCTCGGGGACAGTGGGCTGAACACTGAAGCTTTCTTT. Amino acids: CSAWLGDSGLNTEAFF.

This clonotype was counted at least ten times. J is TRBJ2-2 and V is TRBV11-2; D perhaps matches TRBD2 (5 bases). Germline CDR1 reads SGHAT; CDR2 reads FQNNGV. V lost 5 bases and J 7 bases, leaving 17 bases between the germline ends. The CDR3 has 15 residues. CDR3 sequence (DNA): TGTGCCAGCAGCCGAGACACCCGAGGAGGCGGGGAGCTGTTTTTT. The encoded protein is CASSRDTRGGGELFF.

The DNA of the CDR3 is TGTGCCAGCACCGCTACGGCCGGGAGCTCCTACGAGCAGTACTTC. It specifies CASTATAGSSYEQYF. The J gene is TRBJ2-7, the V gene TRBV12-3 or TRBV12-4; the D gene is possibly TRBD2 (6 bases). The CDR3 has 15 amino acids. V gave up 7 bases and J gave up 0 bases, with 16 bases separating them.

This clonotype was picked up many times. V gene TRBV7-2 combines with J gene TRBJ2-7; D perhaps matches TRBD2 (5 bases). Germline V gives CDR1 SGHTA, CDR2 FQGNSA. V gave up 3 bases and J gave up 0 bases, with 12 bases separating them. This CDR3 is 15 amino acids long. Here the CDR3 DNA reads TGTGCCAGCAGCTTCGGGGTACTTACCTCCTACGAGCAGTACTTC. Protein product: CASSFGVLTSYEQYF.

The sample holds many counts of this clonotype. The chain is built from TRBV6-2 or TRBV6-3 and TRBJ2-7; 10 positions agree with TRBD2. Germline V gives CDR1 MNHEY, CDR2 SVGEGT. The length of the CDR3 is 19 residues. J gave up 0 bases and V 5 bases, and 16 bases lay outside the gene matches. As DNA, the CDR3 is TGTGCCAGCAGTCGCACTGGGGAAGCGGGAGGGCCATTCTCCTACGAGCAGTACTTC. Translating it yields CASSRTGEAGGPFSYEQYF.

The V and J genes are TRBV27 and TRBJ2-6; weak D call: TRBD1 (6 bases). With 6 bases removed from V and 1 base from J, the gap between germline ends came to 10 bases. The CDR3 totals 15 residues. The germline V gene encodes CDR1 MNHEY and CDR2 SMNVEV (reference sequence). This CDR3 reads CASRGHPSGANVLTF. CDR3 DNA: TGTGCCAGCAGGGGACATCCTTCTGGGGCCAACGTCCTGACTTTC.

CDR3 nucleotides: TGTGCCAGCACCGGATGGGAGACCCAGTACTTC. Translating it yields CASTGWETQYF. This chain links TRBV28 with TRBJ2-5; no definite D call. Deletions cut 7 bases from V and 5 bases from J, with 8 bases between. The germline V gene has CDR1 MDHEN and CDR2 SYDVKM. This CDR3 comprises 11 residues.

Many counts were recorded for this clonotype. CDR3 amino acids: CASSTFLAGVETQYF. CDR3 DNA: TGTGCCAGTAGTACCTTCCTAGCGGGGGTAGAGACCCAGTACTTC. V gene TRBV19 combines with J gene TRBJ2-5; 10 nucleotides agree with TRBD2. The CDR3 loop spans 15 amino acids. Looked up from germline, CDR1 is LNHDA and CDR2 is SQIVND (reference sequence). With V trimmed by 4 bases and J by 4 bases, 6 bases remained unmatched.